This TCR beta chain was recovered during a study of T cells in women clearing cervical HPV infection. Overall study: Cases' blood sampling followed lesion detection by median around 160 days (90 to 200). Study results and caveats: Controls had more TRBV6-7 (approximately 0.15%) than cases (roughly 0.11%). Effector/memory and HPV-specific T cells were not isolated, and association timing is unknown.

This clone is identified as medium-sized (0.01 to 0.1%) from frequency. Its antigen is unknown. The read comes to an end 3 residues before the CDR3 does, leaving the germline J gene to fill in the end. After removal of 1 base from V and 2 bases from J, the junction contained 4 bases not matched to a gene. This CDR3 is built from 16 residues. The V gene's germline CDR1 is SGHVS and CDR2 FNYEAQ. Clones were sequenced by immunoSEQ multiplex PCR, and TCRdb holds only the in-frame ones, with some missing. This table holds approximately 22,000 clones. The clonotype comes from a woman aged 18-69 years with a cervical HPV16 infection that either progressed to CIN3+ or cleared (not recorded which). This chain connects TRBV7-6 to TRBJ2-3; 9 nucleotides agree with TRBD2. The sequenced sample consisted of blood buffy coat. The covered CDR3 bases are TGTGCCAGCAGCTTAGGACTAGCGGTGTTCACAGATACG. Encoded protein: CASSLGLAVFTDT. The whole CDR3 protein is CASSLGLAVFTDTQYF.